This T cell receptor (beta chain) emerged from a study of blood T cell repertoires in COVID-19. Enrolment of Seattle patients took place during active infection, and they were followed longitudinally. Produced via immunoSEQ multiplex PCR; TCRdb's table is partial and in-frame only. The sample lists 190,000 or so clones, approximately 94% occurring once. V was pared by 3 bases and J by 5 bases, with 16 bases between. Germline CDR1 is DFQATT and CDR2 is SNEGSKA (reference sequence). The CDR3 extends over 14 amino acids. The TCR sequence derives from a man aged 30-40 years with COVID-19, enrolled during active disease. The gene calls are TRBV20-1 and TRBJ1-1; D is perhaps TRBD1 (5 bases). Sequencing used peripheral blood. The CDR3 coding sequence is TGCAGTGCTAGTTGGGGAGGGGTAGGAACTGAAGCTTTCTTT. Amino acid sequence: CSASWGGVGTEAFF.